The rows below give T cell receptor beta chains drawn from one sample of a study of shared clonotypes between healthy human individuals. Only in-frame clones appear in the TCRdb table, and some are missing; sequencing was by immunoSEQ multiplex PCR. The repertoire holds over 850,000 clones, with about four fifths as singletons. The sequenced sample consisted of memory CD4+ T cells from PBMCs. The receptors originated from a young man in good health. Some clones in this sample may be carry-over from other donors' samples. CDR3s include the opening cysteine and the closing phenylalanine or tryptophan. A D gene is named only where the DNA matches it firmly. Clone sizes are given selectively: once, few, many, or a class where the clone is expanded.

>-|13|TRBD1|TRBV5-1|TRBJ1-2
CASSRGQDGGYTF
TGCGCCAGCAGCCGTGGACAGGATGGCGGCTACACCTTC
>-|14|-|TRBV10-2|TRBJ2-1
CASSDGRGYNEQFF
TGCGCCAGCAGTGACGGGAGAGGCTACAATGAGCAGTTCTTC
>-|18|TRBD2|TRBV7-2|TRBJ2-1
CASSLVLGKAGVRNEQFF
TGTGCCAGCAGCTTAGTGCTGGGGAAAGCGGGAGTGAGGAATGAGCAGTTCTTC
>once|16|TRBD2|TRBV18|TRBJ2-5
CASSLAGGMTKETQYF
TGTGCCAGCTCACTAGCGGGAGGGATGACAAAAGAGACCCAGTACTTC
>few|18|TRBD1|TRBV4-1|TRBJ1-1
CASSPIGTGGAENTEAFF
TGCGCCAGCAGCCCAATCGGAACAGGGGGCGCCGAGAACACTGAAGCTTTCTTT
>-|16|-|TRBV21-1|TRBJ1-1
CASSKAGGSRNTEAFF
TGTGCCAGCAGCAAAGCGGGGGGGTCCCGGAACACTGAAGCTTTCTTT
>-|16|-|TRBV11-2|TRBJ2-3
CASSLGPAAGTDTQYF
TGTGCCAGCAGCTTAGGGCCCGCGGCAGGCACAGATACGCAGTATTTT
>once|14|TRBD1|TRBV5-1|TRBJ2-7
CASSSGTGVYEQYF
TGCGCCAGCAGCTCCGGGACAGGAGTCTACGAGCAGTACTTC
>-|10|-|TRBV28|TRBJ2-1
CASSKREQFF
TGTGCCAGCAGTAAGCGGGAGCAGTTCTTC
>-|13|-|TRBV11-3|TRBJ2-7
CASSSHGGYEQYF
TGTGCCAGCAGCTCCCACGGAGGGTACGAGCAGTACTTC
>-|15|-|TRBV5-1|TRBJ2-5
CASSLEYGSQETQYF
TGCGCCAGCAGTTTGGAATACGGAAGTCAAGAGACCCAGTACTTC
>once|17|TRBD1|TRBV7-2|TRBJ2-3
CASSPGLGQGTADTQYF
TGTGCCAGCAGCCCTGGTCTGGGACAGGGGACGGCAGATACGCAGTATTTT
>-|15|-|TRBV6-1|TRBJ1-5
CASRKLHGSGQPQHF
TGTGCCAGCAGAAAACTTCATGGTTCGGGCCAGCCCCAGCATTTT
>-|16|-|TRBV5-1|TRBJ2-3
CASSGGQLGPTDTQYF
TGCGCCAGCAGCGGTGGACAGTTGGGACCCACAGATACGCAGTATTTT
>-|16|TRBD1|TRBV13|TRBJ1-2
CASSEHPGTGSYGYTF
TGTGCCAGCAGCGAGCACCCCGGGACAGGGAGCTATGGCTACACCTTC
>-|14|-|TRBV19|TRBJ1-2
CATLGRGPYGGYTF
TGTGCAACCCTCGGCCGGGGGCCCTACGGTGGCTACACCTTC
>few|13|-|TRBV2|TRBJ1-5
CASSDGEGQPQHF
TGTGCCAGCAGTGATGGGGAAGGTCAGCCCCAGCATTTT
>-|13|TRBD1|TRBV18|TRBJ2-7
CASSRDSPYEQYF
TGTGCCAGCTCCCGGGACAGCCCCTACGAGCAGTACTTC
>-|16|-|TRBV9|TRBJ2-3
CASSVGMRQGPDTQYF
TGTGCCAGCAGCGTAGGGATGCGCCAGGGGCCAGATACGCAGTATTTT
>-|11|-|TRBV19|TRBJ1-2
CASSRQDGYTF
TGTGCCAGTAGTCGTCAGGATGGCTACACCTTC
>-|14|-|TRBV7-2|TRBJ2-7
CASSLEWAPYEQYF
TGTGCCAGCAGCTTAGAGTGGGCTCCCTACGAGCAGTACTTC
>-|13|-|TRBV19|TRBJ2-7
CASPPGDYYEQYF
TGTGCCAGTCCGCCGGGAGATTACTACGAGCAGTACTTC
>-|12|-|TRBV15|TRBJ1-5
CATSRENQPQHF
TGTGCCACCAGCAGAGAGAATCAGCCCCAGCATTTT
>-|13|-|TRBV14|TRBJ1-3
CASSPLSGNTIYF
TGTGCCAGCAGCCCCCTATCTGGAAACACCATATATTTT
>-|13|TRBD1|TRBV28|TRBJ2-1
CASATGGLYEQFF
TGTGCCAGCGCGACAGGGGGTTTGTATGAGCAGTTCTTC
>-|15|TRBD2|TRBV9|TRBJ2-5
CASSRDGGSVETQYF
TGTGCCAGCAGCCGTGACGGGGGGTCGGTGGAGACCCAGTACTTC
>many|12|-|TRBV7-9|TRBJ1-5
CASSQEQGYRHF
TGTGCCAGCAGCCAAGAGCAGGGGTATCGGCATTTT
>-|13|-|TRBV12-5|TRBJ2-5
CASGFGGGETQYF
TGTGCTAGTGGTTTTGGGGGGGGCGAGACCCAGTACTTC
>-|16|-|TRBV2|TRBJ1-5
CASRRADSLNNQPQHF
TGTGCCAGCAGGCGGGCCGACAGCTTAAACAATCAGCCCCAGCATTTT
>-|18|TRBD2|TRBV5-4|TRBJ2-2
CASSGGTSGRAKTGELFF
TGTGCCAGCAGCGGAGGGACTAGCGGGAGGGCCAAAACCGGGGAGCTGTTTTTT
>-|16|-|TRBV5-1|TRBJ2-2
CASSLGREPNTGELFF
TGCGCCAGCAGCTTGGGTCGGGAGCCGAACACCGGGGAGCTGTTTTTT
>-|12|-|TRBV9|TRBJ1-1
CASSAPGREAFF
TGTGCCAGCAGCGCCCCCGGGAGAGAAGCTTTCTTT
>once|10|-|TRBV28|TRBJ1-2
CASSFSPHLF
TGTGCCAGCAGTTTCTCCCCACACCTCTTC
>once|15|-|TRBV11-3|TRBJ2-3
CASSLGGGRGDTQYF
TGTGCCAGCAGCTTAGGTGGGGGGCGGGGAGATACGCAGTATTTT
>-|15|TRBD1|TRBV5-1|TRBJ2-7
CASSYTGGASYEQYF
TGCGCCAGCAGCTATACAGGGGGAGCCTCCTACGAGCAGTACTTC
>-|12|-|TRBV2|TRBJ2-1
CASTPPKGGPFF
TGTGCCAGCACCCCCCCAAAGGGGGGCCCGTTCTTC
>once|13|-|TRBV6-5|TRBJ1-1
CASSQTGNTEAFF
TGTGCCAGCAGTCAAACGGGAAACACTGAAGCTTTCTTT
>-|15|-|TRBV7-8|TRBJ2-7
CASSDRAIFVTGQYF
TGTGCCAGCAGTGACCGGGCCATTTTTGTTACGGGGCAGTACTTC
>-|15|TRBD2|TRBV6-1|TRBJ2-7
CASSELVAGNPEQYF
TGTGCCAGCAGTGAACTTGTAGCGGGGAACCCCGAGCAGTACTTC
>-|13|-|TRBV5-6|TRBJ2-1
CASSPGWGGEQFF
TGTGCCAGCAGCCCCGGGTGGGGTGGTGAGCAGTTCTTC
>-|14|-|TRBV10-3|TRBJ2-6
CAISEDGRSNVLTF
TGTGCCATCAGTGAGGATGGACGGAGTAACGTCCTGACTTTC